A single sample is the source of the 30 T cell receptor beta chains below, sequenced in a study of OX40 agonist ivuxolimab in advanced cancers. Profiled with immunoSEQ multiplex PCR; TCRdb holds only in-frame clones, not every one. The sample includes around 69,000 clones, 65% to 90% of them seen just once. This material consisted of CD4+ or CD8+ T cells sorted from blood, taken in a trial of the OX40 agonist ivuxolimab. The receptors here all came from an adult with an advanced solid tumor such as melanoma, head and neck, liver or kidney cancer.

The CDR3 coding sequence is TGTGCCAGCAGCTACAGGGGGCGTGGGGCCAACGTCCTGACTTTC. Translation: CASSYRGRGANVLTF. V usage is TRBV2 and J usage is TRBJ2-6; 9 bases line up with TRBD1. CDR3 length equals 15 residues. CDR1 is SNHLY, CDR2 FYNNEI, per germline. Trimming cost V 6 bases and J 3 bases; bases outside gene matches: 3.

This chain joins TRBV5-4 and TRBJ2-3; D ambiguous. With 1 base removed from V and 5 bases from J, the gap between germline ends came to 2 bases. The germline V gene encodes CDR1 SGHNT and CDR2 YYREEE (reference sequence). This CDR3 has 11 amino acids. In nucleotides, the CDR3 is TGTGCCAGCAGCTTGCTAGATACGCAGTATTTT. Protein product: CASSLLDTQYF.

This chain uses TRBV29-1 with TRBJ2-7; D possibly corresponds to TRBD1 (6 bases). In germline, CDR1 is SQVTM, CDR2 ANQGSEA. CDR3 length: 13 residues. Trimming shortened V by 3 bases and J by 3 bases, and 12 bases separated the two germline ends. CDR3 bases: TGCAGCGTTGAGGACAGCCCAAACTACGAGCAGTACTTC. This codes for CSVEDSPNYEQYF.

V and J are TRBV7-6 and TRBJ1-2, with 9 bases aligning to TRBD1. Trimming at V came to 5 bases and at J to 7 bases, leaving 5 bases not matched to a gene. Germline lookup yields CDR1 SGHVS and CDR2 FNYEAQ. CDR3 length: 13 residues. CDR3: CASSPTGGLGYTF. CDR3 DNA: TGTGCCAGCAGCCCCACAGGGGGCCTTGGCTACACCTTC.

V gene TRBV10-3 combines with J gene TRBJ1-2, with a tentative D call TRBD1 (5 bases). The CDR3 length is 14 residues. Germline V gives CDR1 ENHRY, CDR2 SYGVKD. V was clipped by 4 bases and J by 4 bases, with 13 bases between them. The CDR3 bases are TGTGCCATCAGTGCGGACGGGGGGGGCTATGGCTACACCTTC. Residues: CAISADGGGYGYTF.

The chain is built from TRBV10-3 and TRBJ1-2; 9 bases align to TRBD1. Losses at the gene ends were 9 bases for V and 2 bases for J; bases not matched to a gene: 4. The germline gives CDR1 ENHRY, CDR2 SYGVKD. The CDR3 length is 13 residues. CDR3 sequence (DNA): TGTGCCATACCGGGACAGGGAAACTATGGCTACACCTTC. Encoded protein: CAIPGQGNYGYTF.

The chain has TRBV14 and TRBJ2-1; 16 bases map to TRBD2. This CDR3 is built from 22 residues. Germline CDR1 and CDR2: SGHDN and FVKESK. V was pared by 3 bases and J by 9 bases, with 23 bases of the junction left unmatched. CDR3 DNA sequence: TGTGCCAGCAGCCACTACAGGGGGCAGGGGACTAGCGGGAGGGCCCGGACGGGTGAGCAGTTCTTC. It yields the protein CASSHYRGQGTSGRARTGEQFF.

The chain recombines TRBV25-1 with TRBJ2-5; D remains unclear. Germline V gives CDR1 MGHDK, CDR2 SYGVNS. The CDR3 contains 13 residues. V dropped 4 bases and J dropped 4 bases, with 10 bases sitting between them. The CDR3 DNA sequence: TGTGCCAGCAGTGCCGGCGTCGCAGAGACCCAGTACTTC. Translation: CASSAGVAETQYF.

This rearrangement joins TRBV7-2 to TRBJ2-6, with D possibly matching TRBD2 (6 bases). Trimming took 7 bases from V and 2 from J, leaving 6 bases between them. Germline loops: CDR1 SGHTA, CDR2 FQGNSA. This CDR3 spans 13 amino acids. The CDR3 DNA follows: TGTGCCAGCACGGGGGCTGGGGCCAACGTCCTGACTTTC. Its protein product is CASTGAGANVLTF. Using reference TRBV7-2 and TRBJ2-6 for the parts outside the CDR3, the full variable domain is GAGVSQSPSNKVTEKGKDVELRCDPISGHTALYWYRQSLGQGLEFLIYFQGNSAPDKSGLPSDRFSAERTGGSVSTLTIQRTQQEDSAVYLCASTGAGANVLTFGAGSRLTVL.

CDR3 bases: TGTGCCAGCAGTCGGCTGGGGGGCCCCTACGAGCAGTACTTC. It encodes CASSRLGGPYEQYF. This chain uses TRBV27 with TRBJ2-7; D could derive from TRBD1 or TRBD2 (6 bases each). The germline CDR1 and CDR2 sequences are MNHEY and SMNVEV (reference sequence). Trimming pared 5 bases from V and 2 bases from J, leaving 13 bases between. CDR3 length: 14 residues.

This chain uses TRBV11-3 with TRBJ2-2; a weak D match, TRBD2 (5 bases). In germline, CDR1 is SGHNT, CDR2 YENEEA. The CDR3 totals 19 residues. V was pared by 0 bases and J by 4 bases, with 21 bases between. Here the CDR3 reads CASSLERVGDLSFTGELFF. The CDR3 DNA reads TGTGCCAGCAGCTTAGAGCGGGTCGGGGATCTGTCATTCACCGGGGAGCTGTTTTTT.

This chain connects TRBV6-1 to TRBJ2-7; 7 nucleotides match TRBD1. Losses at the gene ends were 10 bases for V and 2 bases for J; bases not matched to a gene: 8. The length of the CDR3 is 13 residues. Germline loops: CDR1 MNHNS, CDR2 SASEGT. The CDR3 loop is CAILRDSAYEQYF. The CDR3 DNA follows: TGTGCCATCCTCCGGGACAGCGCCTACGAGCAGTACTTC.

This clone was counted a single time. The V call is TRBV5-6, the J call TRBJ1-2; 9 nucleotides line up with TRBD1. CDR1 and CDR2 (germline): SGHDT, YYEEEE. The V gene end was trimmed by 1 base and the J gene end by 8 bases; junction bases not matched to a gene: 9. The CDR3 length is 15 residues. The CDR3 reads CASSLPDRGFRGYTF. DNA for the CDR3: TGTGCCAGCAGCTTGCCGGACAGGGGCTTTAGGGGCTACACCTTC.

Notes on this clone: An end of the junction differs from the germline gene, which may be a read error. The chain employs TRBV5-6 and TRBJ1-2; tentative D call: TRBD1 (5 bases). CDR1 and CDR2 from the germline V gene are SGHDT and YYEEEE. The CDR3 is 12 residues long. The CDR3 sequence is CASSLAGTKTPF. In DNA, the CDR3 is TGTGCCAGCAGCTTGGCTGGGACCAAAACTCCATTC.

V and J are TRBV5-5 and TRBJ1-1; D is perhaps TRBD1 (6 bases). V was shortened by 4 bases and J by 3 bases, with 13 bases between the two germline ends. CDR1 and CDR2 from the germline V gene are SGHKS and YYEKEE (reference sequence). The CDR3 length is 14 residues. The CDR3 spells CASSADSSYTEAFF. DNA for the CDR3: TGTGCCAGCAGCGCGGACAGTTCATACACTGAAGCTTTCTTT.

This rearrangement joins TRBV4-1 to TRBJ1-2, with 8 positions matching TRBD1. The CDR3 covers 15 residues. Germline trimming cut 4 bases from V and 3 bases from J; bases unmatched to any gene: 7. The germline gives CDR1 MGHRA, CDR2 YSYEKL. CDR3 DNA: TGCGCCAGCAGCCGACCGGGACAGGCTCACTATGGCTACACCTTC. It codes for CASSRPGQAHYGYTF.

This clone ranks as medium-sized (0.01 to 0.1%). This chain's CDR3 is CASLSWGGNQPQHF. The DNA of the CDR3 is TGTGCCAGTCTTTCCTGGGGCGGGAATCAGCCCCAGCATTTT. The chain is built from TRBV5-6 and TRBJ1-5; tentative D call: TRBD1 (5 bases). The CDR3 totals 14 residues. In germline, CDR1 is SGHDT, CDR2 YYEEEE. V was shortened by 8 bases and J by 4 bases, with 16 bases between the two germline ends.

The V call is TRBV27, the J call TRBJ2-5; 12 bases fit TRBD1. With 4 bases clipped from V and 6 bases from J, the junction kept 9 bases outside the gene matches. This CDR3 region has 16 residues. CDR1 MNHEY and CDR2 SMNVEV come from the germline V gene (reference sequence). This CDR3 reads CASSSTGTGGAKTQYF. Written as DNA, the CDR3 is TGTGCCAGCAGTTCCACCGGGACAGGGGGCGCGAAGACCCAGTACTTC.

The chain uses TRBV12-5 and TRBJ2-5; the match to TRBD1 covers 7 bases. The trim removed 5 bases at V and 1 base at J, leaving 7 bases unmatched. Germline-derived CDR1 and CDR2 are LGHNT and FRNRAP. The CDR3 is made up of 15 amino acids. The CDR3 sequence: CASGVGTDTQETQYF. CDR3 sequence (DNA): TGTGCTAGTGGTGTAGGGACAGACACCCAAGAGACCCAGTACTTC.

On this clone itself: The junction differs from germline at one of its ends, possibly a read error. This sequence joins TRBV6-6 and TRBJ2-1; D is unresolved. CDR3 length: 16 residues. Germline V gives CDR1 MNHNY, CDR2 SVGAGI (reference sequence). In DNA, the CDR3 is TGTGCCAGCAGTTACTCACTCGGTCTTTCCTACGATGAGCAGTTCTTC. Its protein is CASSYSLGLSYDEQFF.

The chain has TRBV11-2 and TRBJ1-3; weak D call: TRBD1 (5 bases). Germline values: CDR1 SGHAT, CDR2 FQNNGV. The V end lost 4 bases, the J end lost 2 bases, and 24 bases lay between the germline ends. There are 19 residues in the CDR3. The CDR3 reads CASSSWGRYTSPPGNTIYF. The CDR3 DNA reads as TGTGCCAGCAGCTCGTGGGGCAGATATACATCCCCCCCTGGAAACACCATATATTTT.

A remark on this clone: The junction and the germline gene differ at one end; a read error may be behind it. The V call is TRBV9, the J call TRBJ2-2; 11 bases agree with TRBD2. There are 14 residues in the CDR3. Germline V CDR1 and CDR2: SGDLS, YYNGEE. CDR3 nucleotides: TGTGCCAGTAGCGGGAGGGCCGGCACCGGGGAGCTGTTTTTT. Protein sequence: CASSGRAGTGELFF.

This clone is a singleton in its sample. CDR3 sequence (DNA): TGCGCCAGCAGCTCAAACTTACAGGGGATCAACGAGCAGTACTTC. Translation: CASSSNLQGINEQYF. The chain carries TRBV5-1 and TRBJ2-7; 7 bases are shared with TRBD1. With 3 bases clipped from V and 5 bases from J, the junction kept 11 bases outside the gene matches. This CDR3 is built from 15 residues. CDR1 and CDR2 from the germline V gene are SGHRS and YFSETQ.

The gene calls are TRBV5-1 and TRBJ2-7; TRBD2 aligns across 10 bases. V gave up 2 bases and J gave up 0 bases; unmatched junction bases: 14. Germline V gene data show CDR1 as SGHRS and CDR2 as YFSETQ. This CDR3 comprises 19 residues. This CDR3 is CASSFQVGASGSSSYEQYF. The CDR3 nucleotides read TGCGCCAGCAGCTTCCAAGTTGGGGCTAGCGGGAGTAGCTCCTACGAGCAGTACTTC. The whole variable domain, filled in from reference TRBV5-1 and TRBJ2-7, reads KAGVTQTPRYLIKTRGQQVTLSCSPISGHRSVSWYQQTPGQGLQFLFEYFSETQRNKGNFPGRFSGRQFSNSRSEMNVSTLELGDSALYLCASSFQVGASGSSSYEQYFGPGTRLTVT.

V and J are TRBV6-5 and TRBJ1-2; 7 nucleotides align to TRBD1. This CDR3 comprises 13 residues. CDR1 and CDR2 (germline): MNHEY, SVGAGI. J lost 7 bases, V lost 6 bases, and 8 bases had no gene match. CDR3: CASRTTGWSGYTF. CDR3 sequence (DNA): TGTGCCAGCAGAACGACAGGGTGGAGTGGCTACACCTTC.

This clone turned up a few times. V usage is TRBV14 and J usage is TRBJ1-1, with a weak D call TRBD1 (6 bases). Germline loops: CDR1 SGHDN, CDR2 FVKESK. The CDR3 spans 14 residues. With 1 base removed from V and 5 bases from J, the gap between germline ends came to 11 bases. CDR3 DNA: TGTGCCAGCAGCCAAGCTATCACAGGGACTGAAGCTTTCTTT. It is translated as CASSQAITGTEAFF.

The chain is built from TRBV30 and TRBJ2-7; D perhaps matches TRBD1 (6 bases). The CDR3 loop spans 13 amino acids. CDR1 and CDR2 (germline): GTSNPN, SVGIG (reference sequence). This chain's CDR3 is CASYRTASYEQYF. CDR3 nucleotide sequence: TGTGCATCTTACCGGACAGCCTCCTACGAGCAGTACTTC.

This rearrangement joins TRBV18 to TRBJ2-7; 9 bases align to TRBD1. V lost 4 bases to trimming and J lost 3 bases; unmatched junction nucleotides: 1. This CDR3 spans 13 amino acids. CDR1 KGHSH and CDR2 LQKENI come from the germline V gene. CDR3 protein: CASSQTGGYEQYF. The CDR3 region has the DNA TGTGCCAGCTCACAGACAGGGGGCTACGAGCAGTACTTC.

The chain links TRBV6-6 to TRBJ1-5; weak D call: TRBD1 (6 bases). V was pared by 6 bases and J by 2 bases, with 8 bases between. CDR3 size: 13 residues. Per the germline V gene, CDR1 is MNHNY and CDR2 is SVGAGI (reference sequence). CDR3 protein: CASRQGGNQPQHF. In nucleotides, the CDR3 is TGTGCCAGCAGACAGGGCGGCAATCAGCCCCAGCATTTT.

CDR3 amino acids: CASSLGPRGYEQYF. The DNA for the CDR3 is TGCGCCAGCAGCTTGGGTCCTCGAGGCTACGAGCAGTACTTC. The chain carries TRBV5-1 and TRBJ2-7; D is undetermined. The CDR3 is 14 amino acids. V dropped 0 bases and J dropped 3 bases, with 10 bases sitting between them. Germline V CDR1 and CDR2: SGHRS, YFSETQ.